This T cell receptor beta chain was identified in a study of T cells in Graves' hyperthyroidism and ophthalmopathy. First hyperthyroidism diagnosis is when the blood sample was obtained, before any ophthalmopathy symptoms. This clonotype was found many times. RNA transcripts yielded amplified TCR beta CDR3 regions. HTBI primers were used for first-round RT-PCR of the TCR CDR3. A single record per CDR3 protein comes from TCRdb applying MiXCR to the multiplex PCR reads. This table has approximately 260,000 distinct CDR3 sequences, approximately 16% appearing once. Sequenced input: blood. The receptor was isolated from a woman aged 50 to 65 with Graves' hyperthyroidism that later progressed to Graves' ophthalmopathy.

The CDR3 DNA sequence: TGCAGTGGCGGACAGGGGAACACTGAAGCTTTCTTT. Protein sequence: CSGGQGNTEAFF. The chain combines TRBV20-1 with TRBJ1-1; TRBD1 aligns across 8 bases. Germline V CDR1 and CDR2: DFQATT, SNEGSKA (reference sequence). The length of the CDR3 is 12 residues. V shed 7 bases, J shed 1 base, and the junction held 2 bases outside the gene matches.